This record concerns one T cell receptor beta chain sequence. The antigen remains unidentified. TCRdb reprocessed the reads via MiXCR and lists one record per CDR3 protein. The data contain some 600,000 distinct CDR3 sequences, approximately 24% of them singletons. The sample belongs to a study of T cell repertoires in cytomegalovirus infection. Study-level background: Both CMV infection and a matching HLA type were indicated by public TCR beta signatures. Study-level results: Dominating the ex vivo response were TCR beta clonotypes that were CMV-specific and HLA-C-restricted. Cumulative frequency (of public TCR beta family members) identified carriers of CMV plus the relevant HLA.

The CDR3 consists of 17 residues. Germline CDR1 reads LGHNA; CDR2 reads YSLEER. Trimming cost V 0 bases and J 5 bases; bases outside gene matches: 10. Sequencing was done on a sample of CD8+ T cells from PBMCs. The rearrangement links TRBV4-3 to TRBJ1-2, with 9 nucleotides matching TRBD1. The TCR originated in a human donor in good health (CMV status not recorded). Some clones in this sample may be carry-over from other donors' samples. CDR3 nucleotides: TGCGCCAGCAGCCAAGAACCCCCGGGACAGGGTAAATATGGCTACACCTTC. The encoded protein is CASSQEPPGQGKYGYTF.